This TCR beta chain was sequenced in a study of T cell responses to AZD1222 COVID-19 vaccine. On the study more broadly: Pooling of second doses given at about 4 or about 12 weeks was done.

General study findings and limits: It should be noted that donors were predominantly white British and more often female, and clonal diversity was possibly underestimated. When two AZD1222 doses had been given, Spike-specific TCR breadth and depth rose.

On this clone itself: Its antigen is undetermined.

Assay used: immunoSEQ multiplex PCR; TCRdb lists only in-frame clones, some missing. The data contain fewer than 110,000 clones, approximately 89% of them singletons. Trimming removed 3 bases from V and 2 bases from J, with 10 bases in between. The CDR3 runs 14 residues. In germline, CDR1 is LNHDA, CDR2 SQIVND (reference sequence). The chain uses TRBV19 and TRBJ1-1, with D perhaps TRBD1 (5 bases). The specimen was peripheral blood, collected on day 0 of AZD1222 vaccination. The receptor comes from an adult in good health. In DNA, the CDR3 is TGTGCCAGTAGTATGGGCAGGGTAAACACTGAAGCTTTCTTT. Translated, it gives CASSMGRVNTEAFF.